Below are 28 T cell receptor beta chains sequenced from a single sample in a study of blood T cell repertoires in COVID-19. Data came from immunoSEQ multiplex PCR; TCRdb stores just in-frame clones and leaves some out. The table has more than 250,000 clones, roughly 86% seen once. What was sequenced was PBMCs or T cells enriched from blood (not recorded which). The receptors were gathered from a woman under 30 who had recovered from COVID-19.

This clone was counted a single time. The chain employs TRBV5-1 and TRBJ2-1; 8 bases align to TRBD2. CDR1 SGHRS and CDR2 YFSETQ come from the germline V gene. Trimming removed 4 bases from V and 1 base from J; junction bases left unmatched: 4. The CDR3 is 15 residues long. CDR3 bases: TGCGCCAGCAGCCGGGAGGGACCTTCCTACAATGAGCAGTTCTTC. Translating gives CASSREGPSYNEQFF.

The rearrangement uses TRBV10-1 and TRBJ2-3, with D perhaps TRBD2 (7 bases). The germline gives CDR1 WNHNN, CDR2 SYGVQD (reference sequence). The CDR3 extends over 13 amino acids. V was trimmed by 3 bases and J by 4 bases, leaving 8 bases between them. The CDR3 DNA reads as TGCGCCAGCAGTGACGGGGGGCCAGATACGCAGTATTTT. It encodes CASSDGGPDTQYF.

The rearrangement uses TRBV7-9 and TRBJ2-7; a possible D gene is TRBD2 (6 bases). Per germline, CDR1 SEHNR and CDR2 FQNEAQ (reference sequence). Deletions cut 1 base from V and 0 bases from J, with 10 bases between. This CDR3 has 15 residues. The CDR3 spells CASSLVGLNSYEQYF. The CDR3 DNA follows: TGTGCCAGCAGCTTAGTGGGACTGAACTCCTACGAGCAGTACTTC.

The chain combines TRBV19 with TRBJ2-1; 7 bases are shared with TRBD1. Losses at the gene ends were 5 bases for V and 2 bases for J; bases not matched to a gene: 3. CDR3 length equals 14 residues. The V gene's germline CDR1 is LNHDA and CDR2 SQIVND (reference sequence). Here the CDR3 DNA reads TGTGCCAGTAGTCTCCAGGGGGCCTACAATGAGCAGTTCTTC. Translation: CASSLQGAYNEQFF.

V is TRBV4-1 and J is TRBJ1-6, with D unresolved. This CDR3 has 14 amino acids. Germline loops: CDR1 MGHRA, CDR2 YSYEKL. The ends were cut back, 0 bases at V and 7 bases at J, with 7 bases in the middle. CDR3 in DNA: TGCGCCAGCAGCCAAGAAGCGCTGAATTCACCCCTCCACTTT. Encoded protein: CASSQEALNSPLHF.

The chain combines TRBV18 with TRBJ2-7; 9 nucleotides line up with TRBD1. This CDR3 is 15 amino acids long. J lost 3 bases, V lost 3 bases, and 6 bases had no gene match. Germline V gives CDR1 KGHSH, CDR2 LQKENI. CDR3 nucleotide sequence: TGTGCCAGCTCACCCAGGACAGGGGCGGACTACGAGCAGTACTTC. It encodes CASSPRTGADYEQYF. Based on the CDR3 plus reference TRBV18 and TRBJ2-7, the full variable domain is NAGVMQNPRHLVRRRGQEARLRCSPMKGHSHVYWYRQLPEEGLKFMVYLQKENIIDESGMPKERFSAEFPKEGPSILRIQQVVRGDSAAYFCASSPRTGADYEQYFGPGTRLTVT.

The chain has TRBV30 and TRBJ1-5; tentative D call: TRBD1 (5 bases). This CDR3 is 17 amino acids long. Germline V lookup: CDR1 GTSNPN, CDR2 SVGIG (reference sequence). Trimming removed 2 bases at V and 3 bases at J, with 20 bases between. The CDR3 sequence: CAWSYPQGSGFNQPQHF. CDR3 sequence (DNA): TGTGCCTGGAGTTACCCGCAGGGATCCGGTTTCAATCAGCCCCAGCATTTT.

This CDR3 is CASSYDSPPPYEQYF. CDR3 nucleotide sequence: TGTGCCAGCAGCTACGACAGCCCCCCGCCATACGAGCAGTACTTC. V is TRBV7-2 and J is TRBJ2-7, with D possibly TRBD1 on 5 matching bases. V lost 4 bases to trimming and J lost 4 bases, with 17 bases between them. The CDR3 loop spans 15 amino acids. Germline CDR1 and CDR2: SGHTA and FQGNSA.

V and J are TRBV11-3 and TRBJ2-5; weak D call: TRBD1 (5 bases). CDR3 length: 16 amino acids. Looked up from germline, CDR1 is SGHNT and CDR2 is YENEEA. Trimming pared 5 bases from V and 2 bases from J, leaving 18 bases between. In DNA form, the CDR3 reads TGTGCCAGCAGCCGACGAAGGGGCGGCAGTCAAGAGACCCAGTACTTC. Amino acid sequence: CASSRRRGGSQETQYF.

The chain joins TRBV24-1 to TRBJ2-7; 8 nucleotides align to TRBD1. The CDR3 is made up of 15 amino acids. V lost 3 bases and J lost 3; bases outside the gene matches: 6. The germline CDR1 and CDR2 sequences are KGHDR and SFDVKD. The CDR3 DNA is TGTGCCACCAGTGATAGGACAGGGAACGTCTACGAGCAGTACTTC. The encoded protein is CATSDRTGNVYEQYF.

A remark on this clone: The same CDR3 arises from other DNA sequences in this sample as well. V is TRBV10-3 and J is TRBJ2-7; no definite D call. The CDR3 has 13 residues. Germline CDR1 and CDR2: ENHRY and SYGVKD. Trimming took 0 bases from V and 3 from J, leaving 6 bases between them. Written as DNA, the CDR3 is TGTGCCATCAGTGAGTCAGGCGGCTACGAGCAGTACTTC. Its protein product is CAISESGGYEQYF.

The chain recombines TRBV27 with TRBJ1-6; tentatively, D is TRBD1 (5 bases). The CDR3 spans 14 residues. Trimming pared 3 bases from V and 7 bases from J, leaving 10 bases between. Germline-derived CDR1 and CDR2 are MNHEY and SMNVEV (reference sequence). CDR3 DNA sequence: TGTGCCAGCAGTTTTTCAGGGAAAAATTCACCCCTCCACTTT. This translates into CASSFSGKNSPLHF.

V usage is TRBV7-2 and J usage is TRBJ1-2, with D tentatively TRBD1 (6 bases). Trimming pared 0 bases from V and 1 base from J, leaving 15 bases between. Germline V gene data show CDR1 as SGHTA and CDR2 as FQGNSA. The CDR3 is made up of 17 amino acids. CDR3 coding DNA: TGTGCCAGCAGCTTAGCGAGGGGGACACGGGGTAACTATGGCTACACCTTC. It translates to CASSLARGTRGNYGYTF.

V is TRBV4-2 and J is TRBJ1-1; D is undetermined. The V and J ends lost 0 bases and 3 bases respectively, with 5 bases between them. Germline loops: CDR1 LGHNA, CDR2 YNFKEQ. The CDR3 covers 13 residues. The CDR3 DNA reads TGTGCCAGCAGCCAAGACCCGGACACTGAAGCTTTCTTT. Translating gives CASSQDPDTEAFF.

The chain couples TRBV29-1 to TRBJ2-2, with no clear D. The CDR3 loop spans 13 amino acids. Germline loops: CDR1 SQVTM, CDR2 ANQGSEA. The germline V and J ends were trimmed by 4 bases and 2 bases, with 8 bases remaining between them. CDR3 nucleotide sequence: TGCAGCGTTGCTAGTACAAACACCGGGGAGCTGTTTTTT. Amino acids: CSVASTNTGELFF.

The chain is built from TRBV4-3 and TRBJ2-7; D is ambiguous. CDR1 and CDR2 from the germline V gene are LGHNA and YSLEER. The V gene lost 0 bases and the J gene lost 5 bases, with 5 bases spanning the gap. The length of the CDR3 is 12 residues. The CDR3 here is CASSQEGHEQYF. CDR3 in DNA: TGCGCCAGCAGCCAAGAGGGCCACGAGCAGTACTTC.

The V and J genes are TRBV27 and TRBJ2-3, with D uncertain. The CDR3 runs to 18 residues. Trimming stripped 0 bases from V and 3 bases from J, with 19 bases between. CDR1 MNHEY and CDR2 SMNVEV come from the germline V gene (reference sequence). Here the CDR3 reads CASSLSNPLQSRTDTQYF. CDR3 nucleotide sequence: TGTGCCAGCAGTTTATCGAACCCTCTACAGTCCCGGACAGATACGCAGTATTTT.

This sequence joins TRBV11-3 and TRBJ2-5; maybe TRBD2 (5 bases). The V end lost 6 bases, the J end lost 5 bases, and 19 bases lay between the germline ends. CDR1 and CDR2 from the germline V gene are SGHNT and YENEEA. The CDR3 loop spans 15 amino acids. CDR3 sequence: CASRPESLEAETQYF. The CDR3 nucleotides read TGTGCCAGCAGACCCGAATCACTAGAGGCGGAGACCCAGTACTTC.

J is TRBJ1-3 and V is TRBV5-4; the D is unclear. This CDR3 is built from 16 residues. V was shortened by 4 bases and J by 0 bases, with 14 bases between the two germline ends. Germline V gene sequence: CDR1 SGHNT, CDR2 YYREEE (reference sequence). The CDR3 is CASSPSFGASGNTIYF. DNA for the CDR3: TGTGCCAGCAGCCCCTCCTTTGGAGCCTCTGGAAACACCATATATTTT.

The gene calls are TRBV6-5 and TRBJ1-1, with 11 bases aligning to TRBD1. The CDR3 is made up of 15 amino acids. Per germline, CDR1 MNHEY and CDR2 SVGAGI. With 2 bases clipped from V and 6 bases from J, the junction kept 5 bases outside the gene matches. CDR3 DNA: TGTGCCAGCAGTTACCTCGGACAGGGGGCATCTGAAGCTTTCTTT. Protein sequence: CASSYLGQGASEAFF.

The chain carries TRBV21-1 and TRBJ1-5. TRBV21-1 has pseudogene status. The CDR3 covers 12 residues. DNA for the CDR3: TGTGCCAGCAGCAAGAGTTGTCAGCCCCAGCATTTT. Protein: CASSKSCQPQHF.

The chain employs TRBV27 and TRBJ2-7, with 11 nucleotides matching TRBD2. Unmatched junction bases numbered 8, after V lost 5 bases and J lost 2 bases. CDR3 size: 16 residues. Germline V gene sequence: CDR1 MNHEY, CDR2 SMNVEV (reference sequence). DNA of the CDR3: TGTGCCAGCAGTCCGACAGGGACTAGCGGAACCTACGAGCAGTACTTC. This codes for CASSPTGTSGTYEQYF.

The chain recombines TRBV27 with TRBJ2-5, with 11 bases identical to TRBD2. The J segment lost 5 bases and the V segment lost 5 bases, leaving 7 bases of the junction unmatched. The CDR3 is made up of 15 amino acids. CDR1 is MNHEY, CDR2 SMNVEV, per germline (reference sequence). DNA for the CDR3: TGTGCCAGCAGTCCGGGACTAGCGGTTGGTGAGACCCAGTACTTC. It is translated as CASSPGLAVGETQYF.

This clone has a single count. J is TRBJ1-4 and V is TRBV19; TRBD1 matches at 7 bases. From germline, CDR1 is LNHDA and CDR2 SQIVND (reference sequence). J gave up 8 bases and V 5 bases, and 11 bases lay outside the gene matches. The CDR3 has 15 residues. The CDR3 sequence: CASSYTPDRVEKLFF. The CDR3 nucleotides read TGTGCCAGTAGTTACACACCCGACAGGGTCGAAAAACTGTTTTTT. Together with reference TRBV19 and TRBJ1-4, the CDR3 gives the full variable domain: DGGITQSPKYLFRKEGQNVTLSCEQNLNHDAMYWYRQDPGQGLRLIYYSQIVNDFQKGDIAEGYSVSREKKESFPLTVTSAQKNPTAFYLCASSYTPDRVEKLFFGSGTQLSVL.

V usage is TRBV3-1 (or the pseudogene TRBV3-2) and J usage is TRBJ2-5; 8 positions agree with TRBD2. The trim removed 0 bases at V and 2 bases at J, leaving 5 bases unmatched. Germline assignment: CDR1 LGHDT and CDR2 YNNKEL (reference sequence). The CDR3 contains 16 residues. The CDR3 sequence: CASSQDPAGAQETQYF. CDR3 nucleotides: TGTGCCAGCAGCCAAGATCCAGCGGGGGCTCAAGAGACCCAGTACTTC.

This sequence joins TRBV20-1 and TRBJ2-1, with D uncertain. The CDR3 has 11 amino acids. Per germline, CDR1 DFQATT and CDR2 SNEGSKA (reference sequence). Trimming cost V 3 bases and J 6 bases, with 6 bases left between them. As DNA, the CDR3 is TGCAGTGCTAGGGGCGCCAATGAGCAGTTCTTC. Protein: CSARGANEQFF.

This chain uses TRBV30 with TRBJ2-5, with 8 bases identical to TRBD2. V shed 0 bases and J 10 bases; nucleotides not matched to a gene: 1. CDR1 and CDR2 (germline): GTSNPN, SVGIG (reference sequence). The CDR3 loop spans 11 amino acids. DNA for the CDR3: TGTGCCTGGAGTGTTGGGACTAGCCAGTACTTC. Its protein product is CAWSVGTSQYF.

This clone has only one observation. The genes are TRBV19 and TRBJ1-1, with D tentatively TRBD1 (5 bases). CDR3 length: 16 amino acids. With 3 bases removed from V and 3 bases from J, the gap between germline ends came to 17 bases. Germline V CDR1 and CDR2: LNHDA, SQIVND (reference sequence). CDR3 region: CASSILGRGSDTEAFF. The CDR3 bases are TGTGCCAGTAGTATTTTGGGACGGGGGTCGGACACTGAAGCTTTCTTT.